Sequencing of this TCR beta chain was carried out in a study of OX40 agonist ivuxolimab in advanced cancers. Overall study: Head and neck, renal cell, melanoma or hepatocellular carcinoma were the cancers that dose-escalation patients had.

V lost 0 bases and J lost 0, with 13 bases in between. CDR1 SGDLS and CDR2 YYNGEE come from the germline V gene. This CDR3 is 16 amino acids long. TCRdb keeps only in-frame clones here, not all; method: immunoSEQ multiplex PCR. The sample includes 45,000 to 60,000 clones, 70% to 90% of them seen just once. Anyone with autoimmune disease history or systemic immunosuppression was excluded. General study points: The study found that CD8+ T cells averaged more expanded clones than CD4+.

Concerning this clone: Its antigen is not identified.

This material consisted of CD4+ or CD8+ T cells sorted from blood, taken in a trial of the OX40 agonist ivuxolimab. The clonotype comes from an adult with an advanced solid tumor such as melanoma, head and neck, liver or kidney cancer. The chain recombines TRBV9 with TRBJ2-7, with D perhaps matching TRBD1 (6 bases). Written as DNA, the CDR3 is TGTGCCAGCAGCGTAGGGGCCACAGGGAGCTCCTACGAGCAGTACTTC. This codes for CASSVGATGSSYEQYF. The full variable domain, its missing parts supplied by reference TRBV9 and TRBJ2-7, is DSGVTQTPKHLITATGQRVTLRCSPRSGDLSVYWYQQSLDQGLQFLIQYYNGEERAKGNILERFSAQQFPDLHSELNLSSLELGDSALYFCASSVGATGSSYEQYFGPGTRLTVT.